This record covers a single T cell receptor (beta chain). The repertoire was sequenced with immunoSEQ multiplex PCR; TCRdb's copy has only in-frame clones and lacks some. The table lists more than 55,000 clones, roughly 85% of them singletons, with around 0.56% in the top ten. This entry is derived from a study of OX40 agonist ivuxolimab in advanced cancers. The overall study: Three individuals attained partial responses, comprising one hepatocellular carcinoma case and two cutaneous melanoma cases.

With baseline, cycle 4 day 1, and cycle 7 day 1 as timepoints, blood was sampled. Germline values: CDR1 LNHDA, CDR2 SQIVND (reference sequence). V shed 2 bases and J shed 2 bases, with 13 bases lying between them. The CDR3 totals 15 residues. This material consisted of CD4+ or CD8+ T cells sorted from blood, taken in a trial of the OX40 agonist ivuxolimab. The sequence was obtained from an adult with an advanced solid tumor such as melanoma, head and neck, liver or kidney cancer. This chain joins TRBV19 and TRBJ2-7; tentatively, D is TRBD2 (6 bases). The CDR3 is CASSIIAEQTYEQYF. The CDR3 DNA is TGTGCCAGTAGTATAATAGCGGAACAAACCTACGAGCAGTACTTC. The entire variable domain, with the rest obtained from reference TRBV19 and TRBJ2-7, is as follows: DGGITQSPKYLFRKEGQNVTLSCEQNLNHDAMYWYRQDPGQGLRLIYYSQIVNDFQKGDIAEGYSVSREKKESFPLTVTSAQKNPTAFYLCASSIIAEQTYEQYFGPGTRLTVT.